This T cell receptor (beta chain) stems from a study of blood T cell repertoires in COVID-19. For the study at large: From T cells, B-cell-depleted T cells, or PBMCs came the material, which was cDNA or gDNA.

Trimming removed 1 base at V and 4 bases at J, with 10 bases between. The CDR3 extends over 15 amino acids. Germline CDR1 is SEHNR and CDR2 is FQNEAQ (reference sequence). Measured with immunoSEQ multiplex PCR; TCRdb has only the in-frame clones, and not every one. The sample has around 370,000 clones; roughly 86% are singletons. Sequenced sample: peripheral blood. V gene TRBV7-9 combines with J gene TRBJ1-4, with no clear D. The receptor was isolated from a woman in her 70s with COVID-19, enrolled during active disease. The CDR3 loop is CASSLVGTGNEKLFF. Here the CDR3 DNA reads TGTGCCAGCAGCTTAGTGGGCACTGGTAATGAAAAACTGTTTTTT. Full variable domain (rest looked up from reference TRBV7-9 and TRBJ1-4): DTGVSQNPRHKITKRGQNVTFRCDPISEHNRLYWYRQTLGQGPEFLTYFQNEAQLEKSRLLSDRFSAERPKGSFSTLEIQRTEQGDSAMYLCASSLVGTGNEKLFFGSGTQLSVL.